Listed here are 29 T cell receptor beta chains from one sample, sequenced in a study of T cells of healthy individuals. TCRdb fed the 5' RACE reads into MiXCR, producing one record per CDR3 protein. This sample has fewer than 75,000 distinct CDR3 sequences, with around 16% found just once. These receptors came from a human donor in good health.

This clonotype was counted between two and nine times. The V gene is TRBV20-1, the J gene TRBJ2-1, with D unclear. Germline V lookup: CDR1 DFQATT, CDR2 SNEGSKA (reference sequence). V lost 6 bases to trimming and J lost 0 bases, with 18 bases between them. The CDR3 sequence is 16 residues long. CDR3 DNA sequence: TGCAGTGCCTCGTCCGGCAGTCCAAACTCCTACAATGAGCAGTTCTTC. It is translated as CSASSGSPNSYNEQFF.

There are a few counts of this clonotype. The chain has TRBV7-2 and TRBJ1-1; the D is unclear. V gave up 3 bases and J gave up 10 bases, with 15 bases separating them. The CDR3 length is 13 residues. The germline V gene encodes CDR1 SGHTA and CDR2 FQGNSA. CDR3 amino acids: CASSFPVPGPAFF. The CDR3 DNA is TGTGCCAGCAGCTTTCCCGTCCCCGGGCCAGCTTTCTTT.

This clonotype appeared a few times. The rearrangement links TRBV5-1 to TRBJ1-2; unclear D gene. Per the germline V gene, CDR1 is SGHRS and CDR2 is YFSETQ. The CDR3 is made up of 13 amino acids. V was clipped by 4 bases and J by 4 bases, with 11 bases between them. The CDR3 protein is CASSVTMGYGYTF. In nucleotides, the CDR3 is TGCGCCAGCAGCGTTACAATGGGCTATGGCTACACCTTC.

CDR3 in DNA: TGCAGTGCTAGCGTTGGGGGCTGGAGCACTGAAGCTTTCTTT. This gives the protein CSASVGGWSTEAFF. The V gene is TRBV20-1, the J gene TRBJ1-1; maybe TRBD1 (6 bases). Trimming took 3 bases from V and 4 from J, leaving 15 bases between them. The CDR3 extends over 14 amino acids. Per the germline V gene, CDR1 is DFQATT and CDR2 is SNEGSKA (reference sequence).

The gene calls are TRBV27 and TRBJ1-5; the D is unclear. The V gene lost 2 bases and the J gene lost 0 bases, with 8 bases spanning the gap. CDR3 length: 15 residues. Germline lookup yields CDR1 MNHEY and CDR2 SMNVEV (reference sequence). Here the CDR3 DNA reads TGTGCCAGCAGTTTAGCGGGCGTTAGCAATCAGCCCCAGCATTTT. Its translation is CASSLAGVSNQPQHF.

Many counts were recorded for this clonotype. The V call is TRBV5-1, the J call TRBJ2-1, with 8 bases that match TRBD2. V lost 2 bases, J lost 9 bases, and 7 bases stayed unmatched. Germline CDR1 is SGHRS and CDR2 is YFSETQ. The CDR3 has 14 amino acids. In nucleotides, the CDR3 is TGCGCCAGCAGCTTCCGGCTAGCGGGTGGTGAGCAGTTCTTC. Translating it yields CASSFRLAGGEQFF.

This rearrangement joins TRBV5-1 to TRBJ1-6; D is possibly TRBD1 (5 bases). V was clipped by 2 bases and J by 8 bases, with 11 bases between them. The length of the CDR3 is 14 residues. Germline loops: CDR1 SGHRS, CDR2 YFSETQ. Here the CDR3 DNA reads TGCGCCAGCAGCTTTGGGGACGGAGATTCACCCCTCCACTTT. This sequence encodes CASSFGDGDSPLHF. Based on the CDR3 plus reference TRBV5-1 and TRBJ1-6, the full variable domain is KAGVTQTPRYLIKTRGQQVTLSCSPISGHRSVSWYQQTPGQGLQFLFEYFSETQRNKGNFPGRFSGRQFSNSRSEMNVSTLELGDSALYLCASSFGDGDSPLHFGNGTRLTVT.

This clonotype was found many times. The rearrangement uses TRBV12-3 or TRBV12-4 and TRBJ2-1; 11 bases match TRBD2. V gave up 6 bases and J gave up 1 base; unmatched junction bases: 2. This CDR3 has 15 amino acids. The CDR3: CASRGLAVSYNEQFF. CDR3 nucleotide sequence: TGTGCCAGCAGGGGACTAGCGGTATCCTACAATGAGCAGTTCTTC.

The rearrangement links TRBV30 to TRBJ1-2; a possible D gene is TRBD1 (5 bases). Trimming took off 2 bases at V and 9 bases at J, with 10 bases between the two ends. Germline loops: CDR1 GTSNPN, CDR2 SVGIG (reference sequence). CDR3 length equals 11 residues. The CDR3 sequence: CAWSQTVRYTF. CDR3 bases: TGTGCCTGGAGTCAGACAGTCCGCTACACCTTC.

The chain has TRBV25-1 and TRBJ2-5, with TRBD2 identical over 8 bases. CDR1 is MGHDK, CDR2 SYGVNS, per germline. V was pared by 7 bases and J by 1 base, with 11 bases of the junction left unmatched. The CDR3 sequence is 16 residues long. Here the CDR3 DNA reads TGTGCCAGCACCGTCTTAAAGCGGGGGAGCCAAGAGACCCAGTACTTC. This translates into CASTVLKRGSQETQYF.

At least ten counts were recorded for this clonotype. J is TRBJ2-5 and V is TRBV10-1; possibly TRBD1 for D (5 bases). Germline CDR1 is WNHNN and CDR2 is SYGVQD (reference sequence). V was shortened by 0 bases and J by 3 bases, with 8 bases between the two germline ends. The CDR3 sequence is 14 residues long. The CDR3 region has the DNA TGCGCCAGCAGTGAGTCGCGCAGGGAAGAGACCCAGTACTTC. Amino acid sequence: CASSESRREETQYF.

This clonotype was detected only once. This chain links TRBV29-1 with TRBJ1-1, with TRBD1 identical over 7 bases. The germline CDR1 and CDR2 sequences are SQVTM and ANQGSEA. The CDR3 has 13 amino acids. The V and J ends lost 2 bases and 10 bases, in that order; junction bases with no gene match: 10. The CDR3 DNA is TGCAGCGTTGAAAGACAGGGCCTCTCGGGAGCTTTCTTT. Its protein is CSVERQGLSGAFF.

This rearrangement joins TRBV4-1 to TRBJ1-6, with TRBD1 matching 9 bases. The CDR3 is made up of 16 amino acids. V trimming: 0 bases; J trimming: 13 bases; junction bases outside the gene matches: 10. CDR1 is MGHRA, CDR2 YSYEKL, per germline. For the CDR3, the DNA is TGCGCCAGCAGCCAAGAAGTCTCCGGGACAGGGTACCCCCTCCACTTT. As protein: CASSQEVSGTGYPLHF.

This clonotype has at least ten counts. V and J are TRBV28 and TRBJ1-2, with 10 bases aligning to TRBD1. CDR1 and CDR2 from the germline V gene are MDHEN and SYDVKM. The CDR3 is 14 residues long. Trimming at V came to 9 bases and at J to 8 bases, leaving 12 bases not matched to a gene. The CDR3 bases are TGTGCCAGTCTCTCCGGGACAGGGGTTCGGGGCTACACCTTC. It translates to CASLSGTGVRGYTF.

This clonotype was seen a handful of times. V is TRBV7-9 and J is TRBJ2-3; TRBD1 is a possible D gene (6 bases). From germline, CDR1 is SEHNR and CDR2 FQNEAQ (reference sequence). The germline V and J ends were trimmed by 1 base and 0 bases, with 8 bases remaining between them. The CDR3 runs to 15 residues. The CDR3 loop is CASSLGGPSTDTQYF. The CDR3 region has the DNA TGTGCCAGCAGCTTAGGGGGGCCGAGCACAGATACGCAGTATTTT.

The CDR3 nucleotides are TGTGCCAGCAGCTTAGTTGAGGGACAGGGGTCGACCCAGTACTTC. Protein product: CASSLVEGQGSTQYF. This chain links TRBV7-9 with TRBJ2-5; 10 positions agree with TRBD1. Germline V gene sequence: CDR1 SEHNR, CDR2 FQNEAQ (reference sequence). The CDR3 spans 15 residues. V shed 1 base and J 7 bases; nucleotides not matched to a gene: 6. Full variable domain (missing parts from reference TRBV7-9 and TRBJ2-5): DTGVSQNPRHKITKRGQNVTFRCDPISEHNRLYWYRQTLGQGPEFLTYFQNEAQLEKSRLLSDRFSAERPKGSFSTLEIQRTEQGDSAMYLCASSLVEGQGSTQYFGPGTRLLVL.

The chain recombines TRBV6-6 with TRBJ2-3; 9 positions match TRBD2. With V trimmed by 2 bases and J by 2 bases, 8 bases remained unmatched. CDR1 MNHNY and CDR2 SVGAGI come from the germline V gene (reference sequence). The CDR3 runs 17 residues. For the CDR3, the DNA is TGTGCCAGCAGTTACCCATCGACTAGCGGATCCACAGATACGCAGTATTTT. Protein: CASSYPSTSGSTDTQYF.

This clonotype came up a few times. At one end the junction does not follow the germline gene, possibly because of a read error. This chain links TRBV7-7 with TRBJ2-3; possible D gene TRBD2, 6 bases. The CDR3 is 13 amino acids. CDR1 and CDR2 (germline): SSHAT, FNYEAQ (reference sequence). The CDR3 coding sequence is TGTGCCAGCAGCTTAGGGACGGAGGGGTTCTTGGATTTT. This sequence encodes CASSLGTEGFLDF.

CDR3: CASSLAKGPNTEAFF. The CDR3, as DNA: TGTGCCAGCAGCTTAGCTAAGGGGCCGAACACTGAAGCTTTCTTT. This chain joins TRBV25-1 and TRBJ1-1; D perhaps matches TRBD1 (5 bases). Trimming pared 6 bases from V and 1 base from J, leaving 15 bases between. Germline assignment: CDR1 MGHDK and CDR2 SYGVNS. The CDR3 has 15 amino acids. Together with reference TRBV25-1 and TRBJ1-1, the CDR3 gives the full variable domain: EADIYQTPRYLVIGTGKKITLECSQTMGHDKMYWYQQDPGMELHLIHYSYGVNSTEKGDLSSESTVSRIRTEHFPLTLESARPSHTSQYLCASSLAKGPNTEAFFGQGTRLTVV.

The chain links TRBV29-1 to TRBJ2-3; D tentatively reads TRBD1 or TRBD2 (6 bases each). CDR1 is SQVTM and CDR2 is ANQGSEA in the germline V gene. Trimming removed 7 bases at V and 4 bases at J, with 9 bases between. This CDR3 has 11 residues. CDR3 sequence reads: CSGRGADTQYF. As DNA, the CDR3 is TGCAGCGGGAGGGGGGCAGATACGCAGTATTTT.

V and J are TRBV2 and TRBJ1-2; D is ambiguous. Between the trimmed V and J ends, which lost 4 bases and 14 bases, there was a span of 17 bases. Germline lookup yields CDR1 SNHLY and CDR2 FYNNEI. This CDR3 is 12 amino acids long. CDR3 region: CASSALDRAGTF. The DNA for the CDR3 is TGTGCCAGCAGTGCCCTAGACCGCGCGGGTACCTTC.

CDR3 DNA sequence: TGTGCCAGCAGCTTAGGAGCGGTCGAGCAGTACTTC. Encoded protein: CASSLGAVEQYF. The chain employs TRBV7-9 and TRBJ2-7; a possible D gene is TRBD2 (5 bases). Germline values: CDR1 SEHNR, CDR2 FQNEAQ (reference sequence). There are 12 residues in the CDR3. V lost 1 base to trimming and J lost 6 bases, with 7 bases between them. Full variable domain (outside the CDR3, taken from reference TRBV7-9 and TRBJ2-7): DTGVSQNPRHKITKRGQNVTFRCDPISEHNRLYWYRQTLGQGPEFLTYFQNEAQLEKSRLLSDRFSAERPKGSFSTLEIQRTEQGDSAMYLCASSLGAVEQYFGPGTRLTVT.

Worth noting for this clonotype: A much larger clone differs from this one at a single base, so this may be a read error. The gene calls are TRBV29-1 and TRBJ2-7, with D perhaps being TRBD1 or TRBD2 (5 bases each). CDR3 length: 12 residues. Trimming removed 4 bases from V and 1 base from J, with 8 bases in between. CDR1 is SQVTM and CDR2 is ANQGSEA in the germline V gene. The CDR3 protein is CSVVGESYEQYF. CDR3 coding DNA: TGCAGCGTTGTGGGGGAATCCTACGAGCAGTACTTC.

The table lists this clonotype with many counts. Here the CDR3 DNA reads TGTGCCAGCAGCTTAGTTCCCAGGGAGAGGGGGAACACTGAAGCTTTCTTT. Residues: CASSLVPRERGNTEAFF. The genes are TRBV5-5 and TRBJ1-1, with D perhaps TRBD1 (5 bases). The V and J ends lost 2 bases and 1 base respectively, with 18 bases between them. The CDR3 has 17 residues. Per the germline V gene, CDR1 is SGHKS and CDR2 is YYEKEE (reference sequence).

This clonotype was seen a single time. The gene calls are TRBV2 and TRBJ2-1; 9 bases are shared with TRBD1. CDR3 length: 18 residues. V was clipped by 7 bases and J by 0 bases; unmatched bases: 13. Germline values: CDR1 SNHLY, CDR2 FYNNEI. The CDR3 region is CASKGGQGGFPSYNEQFF. As DNA, the CDR3 is TGTGCCAGCAAAGGGGGACAGGGCGGATTTCCCTCCTACAATGAGCAGTTCTTC. Based on the CDR3 plus reference TRBV2 and TRBJ2-1, the full variable domain is EPEVTQTPSHQVTQMGQEVILRCVPISNHLYFYWYRQILGQKVEFLVSFYNNEISEKSEIFDDQFSVERPDGSNFTLKIRSTKLEDSAMYFCASKGGQGGFPSYNEQFFGPGTRLTVL.

This clonotype was picked up many times. The V call is TRBV4-1, the J call TRBJ2-3; 9 bases fit TRBD1. The V gene end was trimmed by 4 bases and the J gene end by 0 bases; junction bases not matched to a gene: 17. Germline assignment: CDR1 MGHRA and CDR2 YSYEKL. The CDR3 covers 20 residues. For the CDR3, the DNA is TGCGCCAGCAGCCTAACCCCCGGGACAGGGAAAAGTTGGAGCACAGATACGCAGTATTTT. Its protein is CASSLTPGTGKSWSTDTQYF.

Only a few counts were recorded for this clonotype. The rearrangement links TRBV27 to TRBJ2-7; 8 positions match TRBD1. The germline V gene has CDR1 MNHEY and CDR2 SMNVEV (reference sequence). Trimming at V came to 6 bases and at J to 4 bases, leaving 11 bases not matched to a gene. The CDR3 runs to 15 residues. CDR3 DNA sequence: TGTGCCAGCAGATTGGGACAGGAGTACCCATACGAGCAGTACTTC. It yields the protein CASRLGQEYPYEQYF.

This clonotype was recorded a few times. A much larger clone lies a single base off, so this may be a read error. This chain links TRBV12-3 or TRBV12-4 with TRBJ1-2; D remains unclear. The CDR3 runs 15 residues. Trimming took 2 bases from V and 2 from J, leaving 12 bases between them. CDR3 amino acids: CASSLIGQSNYGYTF. CDR3 DNA: TGTGCCAGCAGTTTAATAGGGCAGTCGAACTATGGCTACACCTTC.

This clonotype was recorded a few times. This chain links TRBV5-4 with TRBJ2-1; the D call may be TRBD1 or TRBD2 (6 bases each). V lost 2 bases to trimming and J lost 0 bases, with 9 bases between them. Germline CDR1 is SGHNT and CDR2 is YYREEE (reference sequence). This CDR3 is 15 amino acids long. CDR3 loop: CASSFEGGSYNEQFF. CDR3 sequence (DNA): TGTGCCAGCAGCTTTGAGGGGGGCTCCTACAATGAGCAGTTCTTC.